A single sample is the source of the 4 T cell receptor beta chains below, sequenced in a study of Graves' ophthalmopathy and Graves' hyperthyroidism. Using RNA transcripts, the TCR beta CDR3 regions were amplified. Second-round multiplex PCR came after a first-round RT-PCR that employed HTBI primers. TCRdb ran MiXCR on the multiplex PCR reads and lists one entry per CDR3 protein. Here the sample spans about 390,000 distinct CDR3 sequences, about a sixth being singletons. Sequencing was performed on peripheral blood. The receptors were gathered from an adult woman with stable Graves' hyperthyroidism.

In this sample, this clonotype turned up many times. This chain connects TRBV27 to TRBJ2-2; TRBD2 aligns across 7 bases. Germline V gives CDR1 MNHEY, CDR2 SMNVEV (reference sequence). The CDR3 is 16 amino acids. The V and J ends lost 6 bases and 6 bases, in that order; junction bases with no gene match: 13. Here the CDR3 reads CASRGGIRSRAGELFF. CDR3 bases: TGTGCCAGCAGGGGGGGGATTCGAAGTCGGGCCGGGGAGCTGTTTTTT.

This clonotype has a count of ten or more. The chain links TRBV19 to TRBJ1-2; 7 bases agree with TRBD1. V was pared by 9 bases and J by 4 bases, with 14 bases of the junction left unmatched. The CDR3 consists of 15 residues. CDR1 is LNHDA and CDR2 is SQIVND in the germline V gene (reference sequence). The CDR3 DNA follows: TGTGCCAGCCAGGCGCGTAAGACAGGGCTCTATGGCTACACCTTC. As protein: CASQARKTGLYGYTF.

This rearrangement joins TRBV25-1 to TRBJ2-7, with D possibly being TRBD1 (5 bases). The CDR3 is 14 residues long. Trimming stripped 2 bases from V and 4 bases from J, with 12 bases between. Germline V gene sequence: CDR1 MGHDK, CDR2 SYGVNS. This CDR3 is CASSEVQGRYEQYF. DNA for the CDR3: TGTGCCAGCAGTGAAGTCCAGGGTCGATACGAGCAGTACTTC.

The gene calls are TRBV27 and TRBJ2-7, with D hard to call. CDR1 MNHEY and CDR2 SMNVEV come from the germline V gene (reference sequence). The CDR3 loop spans 16 amino acids. V was shortened by 5 bases and J by 3 bases, with 20 bases between the two germline ends. The CDR3 DNA reads as TGTGCCAGCAGTAATAAGTACGGACGGCGGCGCTACGAGCAGTACTTC. It specifies CASSNKYGRRRYEQYF.